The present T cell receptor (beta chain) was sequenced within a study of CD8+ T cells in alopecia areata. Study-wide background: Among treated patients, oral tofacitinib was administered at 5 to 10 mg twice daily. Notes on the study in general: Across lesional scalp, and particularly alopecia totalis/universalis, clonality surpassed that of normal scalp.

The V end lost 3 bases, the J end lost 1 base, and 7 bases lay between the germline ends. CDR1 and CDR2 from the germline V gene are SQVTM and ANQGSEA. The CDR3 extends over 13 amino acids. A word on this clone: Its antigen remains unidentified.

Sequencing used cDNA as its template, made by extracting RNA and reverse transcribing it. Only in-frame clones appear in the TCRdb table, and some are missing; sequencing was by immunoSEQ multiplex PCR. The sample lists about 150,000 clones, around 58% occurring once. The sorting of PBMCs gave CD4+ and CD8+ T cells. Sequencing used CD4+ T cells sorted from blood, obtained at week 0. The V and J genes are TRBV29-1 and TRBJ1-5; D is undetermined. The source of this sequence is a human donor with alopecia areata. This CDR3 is CSVDSGSNQPQHF. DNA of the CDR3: TGCAGCGTTGATAGCGGGAGCAATCAGCCCCAGCATTTT. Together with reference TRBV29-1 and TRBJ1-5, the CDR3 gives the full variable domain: SAVISQKPSRDICQRGTSLTIQCQVDSQVTMMFWYRQQPGQSLTLIATANQGSEATYESGFVIDKFPISRPNLTFSTLTVSNMSPEDSSIYLCSVDSGSNQPQHFGDGTRLSIL.